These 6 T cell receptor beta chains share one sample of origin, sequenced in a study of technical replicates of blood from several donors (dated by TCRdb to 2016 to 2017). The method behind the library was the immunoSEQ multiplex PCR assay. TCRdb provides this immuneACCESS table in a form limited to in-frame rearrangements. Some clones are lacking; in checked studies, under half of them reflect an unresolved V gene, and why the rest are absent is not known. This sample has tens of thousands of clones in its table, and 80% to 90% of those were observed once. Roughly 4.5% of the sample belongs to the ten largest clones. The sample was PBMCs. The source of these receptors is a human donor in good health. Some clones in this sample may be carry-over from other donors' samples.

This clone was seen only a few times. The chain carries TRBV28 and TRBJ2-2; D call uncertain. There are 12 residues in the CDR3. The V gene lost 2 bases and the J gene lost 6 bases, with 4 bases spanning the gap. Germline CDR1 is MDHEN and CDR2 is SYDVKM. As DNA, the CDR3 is TGTGCCAGCAGTTTAGGAGCCGGGGAGCTGTTTTTT. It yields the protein CASSLGAGELFF.

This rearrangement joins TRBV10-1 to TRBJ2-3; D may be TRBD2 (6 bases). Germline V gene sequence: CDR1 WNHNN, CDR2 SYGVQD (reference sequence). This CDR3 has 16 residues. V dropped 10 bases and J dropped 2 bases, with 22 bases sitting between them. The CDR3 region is CAKGTYGRNYTDTQYF. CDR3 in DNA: TGCGCCAAGGGGACTTATGGGCGGAACTACACAGATACGCAGTATTTT.

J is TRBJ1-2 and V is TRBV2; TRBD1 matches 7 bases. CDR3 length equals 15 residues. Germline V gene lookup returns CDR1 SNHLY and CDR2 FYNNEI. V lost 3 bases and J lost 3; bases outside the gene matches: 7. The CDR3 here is CASSEKQGFHYGYTF. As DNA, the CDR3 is TGTGCCAGCAGTGAGAAACAGGGGTTTCACTATGGCTACACCTTC.

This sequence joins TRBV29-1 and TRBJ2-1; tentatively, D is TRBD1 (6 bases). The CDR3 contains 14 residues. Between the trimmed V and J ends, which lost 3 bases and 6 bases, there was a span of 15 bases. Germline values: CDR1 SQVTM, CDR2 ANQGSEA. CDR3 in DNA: TGCAGCGTTGACCACAGGGTCGTTGGCAATGAGCAGTTCTTC. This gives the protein CSVDHRVVGNEQFF.

The CDR3 reads CASSFATLRQGLFEQYF. CDR3 DNA: TGTGCCAGCAGCTTCGCCACACTTAGACAGGGGTTGTTCGAGCAGTACTTC. The chain joins TRBV7-2 to TRBJ2-7, with TRBD1 identical over 8 bases. The CDR3 runs 17 residues. V lost 3 bases to trimming and J lost 6 bases; unmatched junction nucleotides: 16. Per the germline V gene, CDR1 is SGHTA and CDR2 is FQGNSA.

In nucleotides, the CDR3 is TGTGCCAGCAGCTTGAGAGGTCTCCATGTGGAGACCCAGTACTTC. It is translated as CASSLRGLHVETQYF. This chain links TRBV5-6 with TRBJ2-5; D unresolved. Trimming removed 1 base at V and 5 bases at J, with 15 bases between. The CDR3 runs to 15 residues. Germline values: CDR1 SGHDT, CDR2 YYEEEE.